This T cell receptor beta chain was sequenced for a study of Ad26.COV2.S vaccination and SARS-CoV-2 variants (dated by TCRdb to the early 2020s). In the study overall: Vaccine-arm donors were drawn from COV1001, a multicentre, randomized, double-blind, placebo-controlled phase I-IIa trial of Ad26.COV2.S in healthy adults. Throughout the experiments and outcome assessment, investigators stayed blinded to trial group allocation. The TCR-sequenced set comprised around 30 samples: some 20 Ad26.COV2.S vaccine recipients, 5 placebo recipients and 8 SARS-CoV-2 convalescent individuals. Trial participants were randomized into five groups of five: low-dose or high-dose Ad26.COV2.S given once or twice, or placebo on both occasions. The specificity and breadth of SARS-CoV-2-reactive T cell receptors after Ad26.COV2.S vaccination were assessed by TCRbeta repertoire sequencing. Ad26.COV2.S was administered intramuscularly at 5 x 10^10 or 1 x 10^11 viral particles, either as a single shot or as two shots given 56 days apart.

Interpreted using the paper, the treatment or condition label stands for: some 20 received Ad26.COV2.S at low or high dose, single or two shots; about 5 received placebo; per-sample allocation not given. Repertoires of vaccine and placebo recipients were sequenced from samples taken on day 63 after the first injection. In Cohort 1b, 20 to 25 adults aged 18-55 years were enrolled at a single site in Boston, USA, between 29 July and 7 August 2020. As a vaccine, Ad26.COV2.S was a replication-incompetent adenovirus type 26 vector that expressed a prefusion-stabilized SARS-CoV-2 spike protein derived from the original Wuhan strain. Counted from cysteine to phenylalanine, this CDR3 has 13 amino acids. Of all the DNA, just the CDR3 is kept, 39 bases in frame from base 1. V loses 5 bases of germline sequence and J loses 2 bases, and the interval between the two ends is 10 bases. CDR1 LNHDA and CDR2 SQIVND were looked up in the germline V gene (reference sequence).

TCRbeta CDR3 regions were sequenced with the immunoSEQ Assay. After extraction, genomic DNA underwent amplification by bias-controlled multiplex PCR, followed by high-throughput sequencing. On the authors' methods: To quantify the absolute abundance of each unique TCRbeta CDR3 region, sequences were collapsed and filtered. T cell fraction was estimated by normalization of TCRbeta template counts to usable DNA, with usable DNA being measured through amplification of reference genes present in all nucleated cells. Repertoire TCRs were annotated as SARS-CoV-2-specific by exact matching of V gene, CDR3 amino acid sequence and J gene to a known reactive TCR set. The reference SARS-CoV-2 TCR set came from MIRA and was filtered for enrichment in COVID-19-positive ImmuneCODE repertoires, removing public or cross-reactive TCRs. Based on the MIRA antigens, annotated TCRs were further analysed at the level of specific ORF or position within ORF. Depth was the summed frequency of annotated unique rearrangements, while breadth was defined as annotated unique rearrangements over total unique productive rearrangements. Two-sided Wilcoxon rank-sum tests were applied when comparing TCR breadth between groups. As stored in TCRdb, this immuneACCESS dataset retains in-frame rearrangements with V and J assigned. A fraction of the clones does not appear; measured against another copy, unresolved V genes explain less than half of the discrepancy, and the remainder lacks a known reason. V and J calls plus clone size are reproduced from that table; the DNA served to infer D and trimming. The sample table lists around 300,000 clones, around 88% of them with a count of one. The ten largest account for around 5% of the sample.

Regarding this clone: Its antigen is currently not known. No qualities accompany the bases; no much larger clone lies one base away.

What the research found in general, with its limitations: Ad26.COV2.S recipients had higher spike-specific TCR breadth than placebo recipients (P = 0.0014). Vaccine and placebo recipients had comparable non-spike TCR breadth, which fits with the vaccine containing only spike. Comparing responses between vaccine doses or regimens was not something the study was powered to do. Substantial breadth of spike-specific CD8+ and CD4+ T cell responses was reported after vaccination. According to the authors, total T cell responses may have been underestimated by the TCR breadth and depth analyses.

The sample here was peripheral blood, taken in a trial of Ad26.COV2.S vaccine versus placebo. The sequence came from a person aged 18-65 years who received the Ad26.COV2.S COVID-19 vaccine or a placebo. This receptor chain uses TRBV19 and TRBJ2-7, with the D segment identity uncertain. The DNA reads TGTGCCAGTAGTCCCGGGTGGGCCTACGAGCAGTACTTC. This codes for CASSPGWAYEQYF.